This T cell receptor (beta chain) was obtained from a study of beta chain features in type 1 diabetes. About the research overall: Sorted cell examination encompassed over 90 million cells across all samples.

CD4+ cells of the naive, central memory, regulatory and stem cell-like memory types were sorted via CD45RO/CCR7/CD25/CD127/CD95/CD27. To note about this clone: Its specificity is not known.

The isolated RNA, all of it, was reverse transcribed, so expressed TCRB transcripts were what got sequenced. Profiling relied on immunoSEQ multiplex PCR, and the TCRdb table lists in-frame clones only, not all of them. The data show 40,000 to 50,000 clones, over 50% seen once. Study-level findings and limits: Patients and controls would share equally any PCR tilt toward shorter templates. People with Type 1 diabetes carried modestly yet significantly shorter TCRB CDR3s in all four CD4+ subsets.

V lost 6 bases to trimming and J lost 9 bases; unmatched junction nucleotides: 10. CDR3 length equals 13 residues. The germline gives CDR1 MDHEN, CDR2 SYDVKM. This receptor was obtained from a young man with type 1 diabetes. Some clones in this sample may be carry-over from other donors' samples. Sequenced input: Tregs from blood. This chain uses TRBV28 with TRBJ2-7, with 8 bases fitting TRBD1. The CDR3 coding sequence is TGTGCCAGCAGCCCGACAGGGGCCTCCGTGCAGTACTTC. Its protein product is CASSPTGASVQYF.